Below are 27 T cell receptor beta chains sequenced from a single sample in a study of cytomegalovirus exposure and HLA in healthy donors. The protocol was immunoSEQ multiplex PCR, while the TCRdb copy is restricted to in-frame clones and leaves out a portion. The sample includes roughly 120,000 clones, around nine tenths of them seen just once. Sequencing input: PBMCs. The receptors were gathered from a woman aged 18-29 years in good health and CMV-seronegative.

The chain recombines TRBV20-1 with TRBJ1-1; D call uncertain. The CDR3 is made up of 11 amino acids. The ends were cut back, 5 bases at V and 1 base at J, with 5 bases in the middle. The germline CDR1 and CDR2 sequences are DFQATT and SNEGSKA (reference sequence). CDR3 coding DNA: TGCAGTGCTCCGTCGAACACTGAAGCTTTCTTT. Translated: CSAPSNTEAFF.

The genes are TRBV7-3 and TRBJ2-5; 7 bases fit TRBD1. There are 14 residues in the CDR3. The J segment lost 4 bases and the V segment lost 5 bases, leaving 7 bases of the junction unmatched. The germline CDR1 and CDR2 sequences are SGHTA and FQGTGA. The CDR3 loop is CASSANRGGETQYF. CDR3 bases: TGTGCCAGCAGCGCGAACAGGGGCGGAGAGACCCAGTACTTC. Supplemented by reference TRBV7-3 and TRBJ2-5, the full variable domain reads GAGVSQTPSNKVTEKGKYVELRCDPISGHTALYWYRQSLGQGPEFLIYFQGTGAADDSGLPNDRFFAVRPEGSVSTLKIQRTERGDSAVYLCASSANRGGETQYFGPGTRLLVL.

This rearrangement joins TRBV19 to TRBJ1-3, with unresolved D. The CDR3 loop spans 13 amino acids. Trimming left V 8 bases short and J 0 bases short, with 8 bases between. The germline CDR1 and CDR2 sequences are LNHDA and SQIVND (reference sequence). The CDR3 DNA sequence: TGTGCCAGTCTTCGGGGCTCTGGAAACACCATATATTTT. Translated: CASLRGSGNTIYF.

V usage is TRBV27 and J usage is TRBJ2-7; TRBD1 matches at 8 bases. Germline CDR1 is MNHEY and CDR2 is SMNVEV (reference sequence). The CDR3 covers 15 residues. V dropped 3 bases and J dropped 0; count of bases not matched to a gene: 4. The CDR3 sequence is CASSFGTGHSYEQYF. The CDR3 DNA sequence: TGTGCCAGCAGTTTTGGGACAGGACACTCCTACGAGCAGTACTTC.

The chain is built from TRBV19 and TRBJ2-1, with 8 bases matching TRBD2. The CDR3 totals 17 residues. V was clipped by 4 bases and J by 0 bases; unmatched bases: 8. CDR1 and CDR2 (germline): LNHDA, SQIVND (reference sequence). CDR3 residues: CASSTYIAGSSYNEQFF. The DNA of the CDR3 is TGTGCCAGTAGTACATATATAGCGGGGAGCTCCTACAATGAGCAGTTCTTC.

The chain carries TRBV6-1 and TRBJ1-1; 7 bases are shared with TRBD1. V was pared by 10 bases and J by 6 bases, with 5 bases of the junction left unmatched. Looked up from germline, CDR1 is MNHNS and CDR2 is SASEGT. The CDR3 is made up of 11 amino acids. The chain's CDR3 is CATRQGPEAFF. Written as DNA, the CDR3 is TGTGCCACACGACAGGGCCCTGAAGCTTTCTTT.

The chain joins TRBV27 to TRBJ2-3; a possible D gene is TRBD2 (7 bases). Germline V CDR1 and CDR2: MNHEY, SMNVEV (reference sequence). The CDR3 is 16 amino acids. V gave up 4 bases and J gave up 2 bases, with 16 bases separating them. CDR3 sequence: CASSYRGGIYTDTQYF. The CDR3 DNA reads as TGTGCCAGCAGTTATAGGGGGGGCATCTACACAGATACGCAGTATTTT.

In DNA, the CDR3 is TGTGCCAGTAGTGCGGACAGGGCATACCATGAGCAGTTCTTC. Its protein product is CASSADRAYHEQFF. The chain joins TRBV19 to TRBJ2-1, with 8 bases lining up with TRBD1. Germline V CDR1 and CDR2: LNHDA, SQIVND (reference sequence). The J segment lost 8 bases and the V segment lost 5 bases, leaving 8 bases of the junction unmatched. CDR3 length: 14 amino acids.

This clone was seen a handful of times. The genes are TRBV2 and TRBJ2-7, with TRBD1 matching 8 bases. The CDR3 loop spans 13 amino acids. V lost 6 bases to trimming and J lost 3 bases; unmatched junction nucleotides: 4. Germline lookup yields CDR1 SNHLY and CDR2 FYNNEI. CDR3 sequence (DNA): TGTGCCAGCAGGGCCGGGACAGGCTACGAGCAGTACTTC. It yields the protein CASRAGTGYEQYF.

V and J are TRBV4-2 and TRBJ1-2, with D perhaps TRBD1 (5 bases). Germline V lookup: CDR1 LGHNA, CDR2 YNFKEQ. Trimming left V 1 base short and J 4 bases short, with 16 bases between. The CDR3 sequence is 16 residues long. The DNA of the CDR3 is TGTGCCAGCAGCCAAGTTAGAACGGACACCCTCTATGGCTACACCTTC. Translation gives CASSQVRTDTLYGYTF.

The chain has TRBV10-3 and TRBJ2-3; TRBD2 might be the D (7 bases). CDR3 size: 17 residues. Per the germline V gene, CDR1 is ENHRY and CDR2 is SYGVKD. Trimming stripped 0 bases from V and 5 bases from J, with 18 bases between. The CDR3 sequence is CAISESMGGGLIDTQYF. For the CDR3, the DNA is TGTGCCATCAGTGAGTCGATGGGGGGGGGCCTTATAGATACGCAGTATTTT.

CDR3 nucleotides: TGTGCCAGCAGTGCCCAGGCTGCCTCCAAGGACACTGAAGCTTTCTTT. Encoded protein: CASSAQAASKDTEAFF. The V and J genes are TRBV28 and TRBJ1-1, with unresolved D. Germline lookup yields CDR1 MDHEN and CDR2 SYDVKM. This CDR3 has 16 residues. The V end lost 5 bases, the J end lost 3 bases, and 19 bases lay between the germline ends.

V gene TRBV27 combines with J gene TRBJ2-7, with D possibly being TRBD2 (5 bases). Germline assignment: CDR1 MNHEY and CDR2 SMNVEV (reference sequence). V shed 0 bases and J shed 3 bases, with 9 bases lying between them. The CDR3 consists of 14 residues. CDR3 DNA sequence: TGTGCCAGCAGTTTATCGCCGGGGTACTACGAGCAGTACTTC. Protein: CASSLSPGYYEQYF.

Written as DNA, the CDR3 is TGTGCCAGCTACAGGGGATCCTCCTACAATGAGCAGTTCTTC. It specifies CASYRGSSYNEQFF. The V gene is TRBV5-6, the J gene TRBJ2-1, with 7 bases fitting TRBD1. Trimming cost V 7 bases and J 0 bases; bases outside gene matches: 4. Germline assignment: CDR1 SGHDT and CDR2 YYEEEE. The length of the CDR3 is 14 residues.

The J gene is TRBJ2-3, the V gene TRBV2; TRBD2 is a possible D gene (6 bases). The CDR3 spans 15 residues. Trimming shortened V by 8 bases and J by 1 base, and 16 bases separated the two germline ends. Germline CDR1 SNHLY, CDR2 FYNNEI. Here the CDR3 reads CASGPGWRGTDTQYF. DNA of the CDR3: TGTGCCAGCGGCCCAGGGTGGAGGGGCACAGATACGCAGTATTTT. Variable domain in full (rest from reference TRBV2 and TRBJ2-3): EPEVTQTPSHQVTQMGQEVILRCVPISNHLYFYWYRQILGQKVEFLVSFYNNEISEKSEIFDDQFSVERPDGSNFTLKIRSTKLEDSAMYFCASGPGWRGTDTQYFGPGTRLTVL.

The CDR3: CAWSVTGKAFF. In DNA, the CDR3 is TGTGCCTGGAGTGTAACGGGGAAAGCTTTCTTT. The chain recombines TRBV30 with TRBJ1-1; the D is unclear. This CDR3 spans 11 amino acids. Trimming removed 0 bases at V and 9 bases at J, with 8 bases between. CDR1 and CDR2 from the germline V gene are GTSNPN and SVGIG (reference sequence).

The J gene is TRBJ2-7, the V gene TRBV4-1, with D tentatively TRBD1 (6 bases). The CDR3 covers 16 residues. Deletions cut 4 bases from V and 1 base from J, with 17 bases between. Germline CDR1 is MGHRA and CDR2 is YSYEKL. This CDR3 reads CASSLLRDTPSYEQYF. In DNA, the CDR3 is TGCGCCAGCAGCCTCCTCCGGGACACACCTTCCTACGAGCAGTACTTC.

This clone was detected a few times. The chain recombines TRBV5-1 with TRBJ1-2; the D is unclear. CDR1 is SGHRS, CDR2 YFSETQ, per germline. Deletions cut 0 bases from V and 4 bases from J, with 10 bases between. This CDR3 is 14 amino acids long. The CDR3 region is CASSLASLGYGYTF. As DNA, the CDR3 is TGCGCCAGCAGCTTGGCGTCACTCGGCTATGGCTACACCTTC.

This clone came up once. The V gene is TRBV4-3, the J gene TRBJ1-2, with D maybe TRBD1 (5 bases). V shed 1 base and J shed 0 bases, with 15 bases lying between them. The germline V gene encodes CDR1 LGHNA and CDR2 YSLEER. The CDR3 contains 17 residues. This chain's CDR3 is CASSQGEGPTTNYGYTF. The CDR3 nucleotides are TGCGCCAGCAGCCAAGGGGAGGGGCCAACTACTAACTATGGCTACACCTTC.

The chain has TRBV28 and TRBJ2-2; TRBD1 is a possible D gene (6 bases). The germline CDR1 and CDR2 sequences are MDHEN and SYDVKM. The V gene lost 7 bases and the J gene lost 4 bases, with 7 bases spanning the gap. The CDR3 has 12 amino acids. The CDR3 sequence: CASTRGTGELFF. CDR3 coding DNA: TGTGCCAGCACCAGGGGCACCGGGGAGCTGTTTTTT.

For the CDR3, the DNA is TGTGCCAGCACCAACCTCCACAGGGAGGAGACCCAGTACTTC. Protein: CASTNLHREETQYF. The chain couples TRBV11-2 to TRBJ2-5; possibly TRBD1 for D (6 bases). The ends were cut back, 7 bases at V and 5 bases at J, with 17 bases in the middle. The CDR3 consists of 14 residues. From germline, CDR1 is SGHAT and CDR2 FQNNGV.

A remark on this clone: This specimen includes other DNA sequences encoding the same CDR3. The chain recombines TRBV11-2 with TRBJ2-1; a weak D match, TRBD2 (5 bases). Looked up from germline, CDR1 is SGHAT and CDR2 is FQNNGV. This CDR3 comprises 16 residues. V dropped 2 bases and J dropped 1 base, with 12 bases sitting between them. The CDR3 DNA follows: TGTGCCAGCAGCTTATTAGACGGCGGGTCCTACAATGAGCAGTTCTTC. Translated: CASSLLDGGSYNEQFF. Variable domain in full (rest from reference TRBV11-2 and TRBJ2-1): EAGVAQSPRYKIIEKRQSVAFWCNPISGHATLYWYQQILGQGPKLLIQFQNNGVVDDSQLPKDRFSAERLKGVDSTLKIQPAKLEDSAVYLCASSLLDGGSYNEQFFGPGTRLTVL.

CDR3 sequence (DNA): TGCAGCGTTGCCAGGACTGGCTCAAATGGGAACACTGAAGCTTTCTTT. Its translation is CSVARTGSNGNTEAFF. This chain joins TRBV29-1 and TRBJ1-1; D remains ambiguous. In germline, CDR1 is SQVTM, CDR2 ANQGSEA. V was trimmed by 4 bases and J by 1 base, leaving 19 bases between them. This CDR3 spans 16 amino acids. The full variable domain, its missing parts supplied by reference TRBV29-1 and TRBJ1-1, is SAVISQKPSRDICQRGTSLTIQCQVDSQVTMMFWYRQQPGQSLTLIATANQGSEATYESGFVIDKFPISRPNLTFSTLTVSNMSPEDSSIYLCSVARTGSNGNTEAFFGQGTRLTVV.

CDR3 sequence (DNA): TGTGCCAGCAGCTTGGCAGGGGAAAACTCCTACGAGCAGTACTTC. As protein: CASSLAGENSYEQYF. V is TRBV5-6 and J is TRBJ2-7; TRBD1 is a possible D gene (6 bases). Germline V gene sequence: CDR1 SGHDT, CDR2 YYEEEE. The V gene lost 0 bases and the J gene lost 0 bases, with 10 bases spanning the gap. This CDR3 region has 15 residues.

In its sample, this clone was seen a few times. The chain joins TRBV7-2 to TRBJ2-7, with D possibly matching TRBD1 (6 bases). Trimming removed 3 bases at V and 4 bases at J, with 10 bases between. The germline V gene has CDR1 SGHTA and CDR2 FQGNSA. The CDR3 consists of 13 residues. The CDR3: CASSLARGYEQYF. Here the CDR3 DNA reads TGTGCCAGCAGCTTGGCCAGGGGTTACGAGCAGTACTTC.

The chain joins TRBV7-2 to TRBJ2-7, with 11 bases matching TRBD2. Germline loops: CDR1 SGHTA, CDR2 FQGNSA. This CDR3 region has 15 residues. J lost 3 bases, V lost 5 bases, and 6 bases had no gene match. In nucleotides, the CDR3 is TGTGCCAGCAGCGCTACTAGCGGGGGACTCTACGAGCAGTACTTC. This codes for CASSATSGGLYEQYF.

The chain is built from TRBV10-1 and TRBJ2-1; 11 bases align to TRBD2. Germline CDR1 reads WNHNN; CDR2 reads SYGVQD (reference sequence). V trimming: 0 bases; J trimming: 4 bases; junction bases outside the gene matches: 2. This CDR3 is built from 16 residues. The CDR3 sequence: CASSESTSGVYNEQFF. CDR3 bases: TGCGCCAGCAGTGAGTCGACTAGCGGGGTATACAATGAGCAGTTCTTC.